These 9 T cell receptor beta chains came from one sample sequenced in a study of shared clonotypes between healthy human individuals. Positively selected for CCR7, the CD45RO-negative cells used as naive CD8 cells excluded terminally differentiated effector memory CD45RA+ cells. The table came from immunoSEQ multiplex PCR; TCRdb's copy has only in-frame clones and leaves some out. The sample lists 600,000 or so clones, 90% to 95% occurring once. Specimen: naive CD8+ T cells sorted from blood. All receptors come from a woman aged 25 to 39 in good health.

The chain links TRBV5-6 to TRBJ2-7; D is perhaps TRBD1 or TRBD2 (5 bases each). Looked up from germline, CDR1 is SGHDT and CDR2 is YYEEEE. The CDR3 has 13 residues. Trimming removed 4 bases at V and 2 bases at J, with 10 bases between. CDR3 nucleotides: TGTGCCAGCAGCCATACGGGGCCCTACGAGCAGTACTTC. It specifies CASSHTGPYEQYF.

This rearrangement joins TRBV5-4 to TRBJ2-7; either TRBD1 or TRBD2 may fit D (5 bases each). V dropped 4 bases and J dropped 12 bases, with 17 bases sitting between them. The CDR3 sequence is 12 residues long. Per the germline V gene, CDR1 is SGHNT and CDR2 is YYREEE (reference sequence). The CDR3 here is CASSPAVGTMYF. The CDR3 DNA sequence: TGTGCCAGCAGCCCCGCGGTCGGGACGATGTACTTC.

J is TRBJ2-7 and V is TRBV11-2; D is ambiguous. The V end was cut by 5 bases, the J end by 3 bases, with 11 bases between. The CDR3 is made up of 13 amino acids. Per germline, CDR1 SGHAT and CDR2 FQNNGV. The CDR3 coding sequence is TGTGCCAGCAGCATGTCAGTTAGCTACGAGCAGTACTTC. Its protein is CASSMSVSYEQYF.

The chain couples TRBV7-9 to TRBJ1-5; unclear D gene. Germline assignment: CDR1 SEHNR and CDR2 FQNEAQ (reference sequence). V shed 4 bases and J shed 0 bases, with 10 bases lying between them. CDR3 size: 15 residues. CDR3 nucleotides: TGTGCCAGCAGCTATAGTGGATATAGCAATCAGCCCCAGCATTTT. Translated, it gives CASSYSGYSNQPQHF.

In this sample, this clone turned up once. The chain carries TRBV11-2 and TRBJ1-1; tentative D call: TRBD1 (6 bases). V was trimmed by 1 base and J by 6 bases, leaving 18 bases between them. The CDR3 is 16 amino acids. Germline CDR1 and CDR2: SGHAT and FQNNGV. CDR3 protein: CASSLGVQGIFSEAFF. DNA of the CDR3: TGTGCCAGCAGCTTAGGTGTCCAGGGGATTTTCTCTGAAGCTTTCTTT.

V is TRBV10-3 and J is TRBJ2-1, with TRBD2 matching over 8 bases. The CDR3 extends over 14 amino acids. Germline CDR1 reads ENHRY; CDR2 reads SYGVKD. With V trimmed by 6 bases and J by 7 bases, 8 bases remained unmatched. CDR3 nucleotides: TGTGCCATCAGGGAGGCGGGAGGAGGTAATGAGCAGTTCTTC. This gives the protein CAIREAGGGNEQFF.

This clone was observed once. The chain has TRBV7-8 and TRBJ1-2; D gene ambiguous. Germline CDR1 and CDR2: SGHVS and FQNEAQ. This CDR3 comprises 15 residues. V lost 5 bases, J lost 0 bases, and 13 bases lay in between. In nucleotides, the CDR3 is TGTGCCAGCAGCCCGGAGACCGAAGCTAACTATGGCTACACCTTC. It translates to CASSPETEANYGYTF.

The chain uses TRBV9 and TRBJ2-1, with 9 bases fitting TRBD2. Germline V CDR1 and CDR2: SGDLS, YYNGEE. V was clipped by 7 bases and J by 0 bases; unmatched bases: 5. The CDR3 is made up of 15 amino acids. CDR3 in amino acids: CASGAGGSSYNEQFF. The DNA for the CDR3 is TGTGCCAGCGGAGCGGGAGGTAGCTCCTACAATGAGCAGTTCTTC.

The chain joins TRBV4-2 to TRBJ2-7, with D uncertain. This CDR3 has 13 amino acids. The germline gives CDR1 LGHNA, CDR2 YNFKEQ. Trimming stripped 2 bases from V and 5 bases from J, with 10 bases between. DNA of the CDR3: TGTGCCAGCAGCCAACTTTCCCCTGACGAGCAGTACTTC. This codes for CASSQLSPDEQYF.